The 32 T cell receptor beta chains in this list originate from one sample, sequenced in a study of blood T cell repertoires in COVID-19. TCRdb's table, derived via immunoSEQ multiplex PCR, lists solely in-frame clones and lacks some. Of about 240,000 clones detected, about 85% appear once; the ten largest clones hold just over 7%. Sequenced: peripheral blood. These receptors originate from a man between 60 and 75 years old who had recovered from COVID-19.

V is TRBV2 and J is TRBJ2-7; D is unclear. Germline values: CDR1 SNHLY, CDR2 FYNNEI. Trimming left V 2 bases short and J 3 bases short, with 5 bases between. The CDR3 loop spans 12 amino acids. The CDR3 region has the DNA TGTGCCAGCAGTGAAATCGTCTACGAGCAGTACTTC. This sequence encodes CASSEIVYEQYF.

The rearrangement links TRBV18 to TRBJ2-7; tentative D call: TRBD2 (5 bases). CDR3 length: 15 residues. Trimming left V 3 bases short and J 2 bases short, with 14 bases between. Germline CDR1 KGHSH, CDR2 LQKENI. CDR3 sequence: CASSPGGLLPYEQYV. DNA of the CDR3: TGTGCCAGCTCACCGGGCGGGCTACTACCCTACGAGCAGTACGTC.

This chain uses TRBV7-9 with TRBJ2-1; 9 nucleotides match TRBD1. V was clipped by 5 bases and J by 1 base; unmatched bases: 12. The CDR3 length is 18 residues. CDR1 SEHNR and CDR2 FQNEAQ come from the germline V gene (reference sequence). The CDR3 nucleotides are TGTGCCAGCAGCACCAGTGGTCCGGACAGGGGATCCTACAATGAGCAGTTCTTC. This encodes CASSTSGPDRGSYNEQFF.

V and J are TRBV10-3 and TRBJ1-5; the D gene is possibly TRBD1 (5 bases). Germline V lookup: CDR1 ENHRY, CDR2 SYGVKD. The CDR3 sequence is 16 residues long. Trimming left V 8 bases short and J 0 bases short, with 17 bases between. The CDR3 DNA follows: TGTGCCATCGGGTCCGGGGGACCTTATAGCAATCAGCCCCAGCATTTT. As protein: CAIGSGGPYSNQPQHF.

This rearrangement joins TRBV20-1 to TRBJ2-7, with D uncertain. Germline V lookup: CDR1 DFQATT, CDR2 SNEGSKA (reference sequence). There are 11 residues in the CDR3. V was pared by 5 bases and J by 3 bases, with 8 bases between. CDR3: CSASYLYEQYF. The CDR3 nucleotides are TGCAGTGCTTCGTATCTCTACGAGCAGTACTTC.

V is TRBV7-9 and J is TRBJ1-3; D unclear. Trimming took off 2 bases at V and 4 bases at J, with 6 bases between the two ends. Per germline, CDR1 SEHNR and CDR2 FQNEAQ (reference sequence). The CDR3 covers 13 residues. The CDR3 region is CASSLSQGNTIYF. CDR3 DNA: TGTGCCAGCAGCTTATCCCAGGGAAACACCATATATTTT.

V usage is TRBV3-1 (or the pseudogene TRBV3-2) and J usage is TRBJ2-3, with D possibly being TRBD2 (5 bases). The CDR3 contains 12 residues. V was pared by 6 bases and J by 6 bases, with 10 bases between. The germline V gene has CDR1 LGHDT and CDR2 YNNKEL (reference sequence). CDR3 sequence reads: CASRSGGDTQYF. CDR3 DNA sequence: TGTGCCAGCAGGAGCGGTGGGGATACGCAGTATTTT.

The chain employs TRBV10-3 and TRBJ2-2; 10 bases are shared with TRBD1. The CDR3 length is 16 residues. CDR1 and CDR2 from the germline V gene are ENHRY and SYGVKD. V shed 4 bases, J shed 5 bases, and the junction held 7 bases outside the gene matches. As DNA, the CDR3 is TGTGCCATCAGTGGGGTGCCGGGACAGGGGACCGGGGAGCTGTTTTTT. It is translated as CAISGVPGQGTGELFF.

The rearrangement joins TRBV2 to TRBJ1-1; D is possibly TRBD1 (5 bases). CDR1 and CDR2 from the germline V gene are SNHLY and FYNNEI. V lost 4 bases, J lost 1 base, and 19 bases lay in between. The CDR3 sequence is 17 residues long. The CDR3 bases are TGTGCCAGCAGTGCCCCGGCAGGGAGGGAGAGGAACACTGAAGCTTTCTTT. Translated, it gives CASSAPAGRERNTEAFF.

The genes are TRBV29-1 and TRBJ2-7, with 7 bases fitting TRBD1. After removal of 3 bases from V and 1 base from J, the junction contained 3 bases not matched to a gene. CDR1 is SQVTM and CDR2 is ANQGSEA in the germline V gene. The CDR3 sequence is 13 residues long. The CDR3 reads CSVEGDRSYEQYF. In nucleotides, the CDR3 is TGCAGCGTTGAGGGGGACAGATCCTACGAGCAGTACTTC.

The J gene is TRBJ2-7, the V gene TRBV6-5, with 8 bases aligning to TRBD1. The V gene's germline CDR1 is MNHEY and CDR2 SVGAGI. The CDR3 covers 13 residues. V lost 6 bases and J lost 4; bases outside the gene matches: 5. The CDR3 is CASSHRGVYEQYF. CDR3 nucleotide sequence: TGTGCCAGCAGCCACAGGGGGGTTTACGAGCAGTACTTC.

The chain joins TRBV2 to TRBJ2-3; TRBD2 agrees at 12 bases. Germline CDR1 and CDR2: SNHLY and FYNNEI. This CDR3 has 18 amino acids. V was clipped by 5 bases and J by 6 bases; unmatched bases: 15. In nucleotides, the CDR3 is TGTGCCAGCAGTTTTTGGTCGACTAGCGGGGGCCAGGGGGATACGCAGTATTTT. Translated, it gives CASSFWSTSGGQGDTQYF.

The rearrangement links TRBV5-4 to TRBJ2-3; tentative D call: TRBD1 (6 bases). Germline lookup yields CDR1 SGHNT and CDR2 YYREEE (reference sequence). The germline V and J ends were trimmed by 9 bases and 2 bases, with 13 bases remaining between them. The CDR3 has 13 amino acids. CDR3 sequence reads: CATGQSYTDTQYF. The CDR3 DNA reads as TGTGCCACCGGACAGTCCTACACAGATACGCAGTATTTT.

This clone was seen only once. The rearrangement uses TRBV7-8 and TRBJ2-2, with 10 bases matching TRBD1. The J segment lost 0 bases and the V segment lost 5 bases, leaving 12 bases of the junction unmatched. The germline CDR1 and CDR2 sequences are SGHVS and FQNEAQ. The CDR3 spans 19 residues. For the CDR3, the DNA is TGTGCCAGCAGCCGCAGGGACAGGGGATTGAATGCGAACACCGGGGAGCTGTTTTTT. It is translated as CASSRRDRGLNANTGELFF.

This sequence joins TRBV7-9 and TRBJ2-4, with 8 nucleotides matching TRBD2. The CDR3 runs 16 residues. Looked up from germline, CDR1 is SEHNR and CDR2 is FQNEAQ (reference sequence). V trimming: 4 bases; J trimming: 1 base; junction bases outside the gene matches: 6. The CDR3 spells CASSYSSGQAKNIQYF. DNA for the CDR3: TGTGCCAGCAGCTACTCTAGCGGGCAGGCCAAAAACATTCAGTACTTC.

The rearrangement links TRBV5-4 to TRBJ1-1; unclear D gene. V lost 0 bases and J 8 bases, leaving 11 bases between the germline ends. Germline V gives CDR1 SGHNT, CDR2 YYREEE (reference sequence). The CDR3 is made up of 13 amino acids. In DNA, the CDR3 is TGTGCCAGCAGCTTGGTCCTAGAGGAGGAAGCTTTCTTT. Translated, it gives CASSLVLEEEAFF.

This clone appeared once. The chain carries TRBV5-4 and TRBJ1-3; D possibly corresponds to TRBD1 (6 bases). The CDR3 contains 13 residues. CDR1 is SGHNT, CDR2 YYREEE, per germline (reference sequence). V shed 4 bases and J shed 3 bases, with 8 bases lying between them. CDR3 sequence reads: CASSKTGGNTIYF. CDR3 nucleotide sequence: TGTGCCAGCAGCAAGACAGGTGGAAACACCATATATTTT.

The chain has TRBV7-8 and TRBJ1-2; tentatively, D is TRBD1 (6 bases). CDR1 is SGHVS and CDR2 is FQNEAQ in the germline V gene. The V gene lost 6 bases and the J gene lost 8 bases, with 16 bases spanning the gap. This CDR3 region has 13 residues. The CDR3 loop reads CASSPSGGLGYTF. DNA of the CDR3: TGTGCCAGCAGTCCGAGCGGGGGGCTCGGCTACACCTTC.

This clone was found a few times. The gene calls are TRBV11-3 and TRBJ1-1; D is unresolved. V was cut by 1 base and J by 5 bases, with 11 bases left in between. This CDR3 has 14 residues. Germline CDR1 SGHNT, CDR2 YENEEA. DNA for the CDR3: TGTGCCAGCAGCTTAGGCGGGGAGGGAACTGAAGCTTTCTTT. Encoded protein: CASSLGGEGTEAFF.

V usage is TRBV3-1 (or the pseudogene TRBV3-2) and J usage is TRBJ1-1, with TRBD1 matching over 7 bases. CDR1 is LGHDT and CDR2 is YNNKEL in the germline V gene (reference sequence). The CDR3 spans 17 residues. Losses at the gene ends were 8 bases for V and 1 base for J; bases not matched to a gene: 16. The DNA for the CDR3 is TGTGCCAGCGTCCTAGGGACCGGCAGGACAGGGAACACTGAAGCTTTCTTT. Translation: CASVLGTGRTGNTEAFF.

The chain employs TRBV18 and TRBJ1-4; TRBD1 agrees at 8 bases. V lost 5 bases, J lost 8 bases, and 10 bases stayed unmatched. This CDR3 is 15 amino acids long. Germline V gene sequence: CDR1 KGHSH, CDR2 LQKENI. CDR3 sequence (DNA): TGTGCCAGCTCAAAGCGACAGGGGATCGAGGAAAAACTGTTTTTT. Translated: CASSKRQGIEEKLFF. Drawing the rest from reference TRBV18 and TRBJ1-4, the complete variable domain is NAGVMQNPRHLVRRRGQEARLRCSPMKGHSHVYWYRQLPEEGLKFMVYLQKENIIDESGMPKERFSAEFPKEGPSILRIQQVVRGDSAAYFCASSKRQGIEEKLFFGSGTQLSVL.

This rearrangement joins TRBV10-3 to TRBJ1-5, with D possibly matching TRBD1 (5 bases). The ends were cut back, 2 bases at V and 0 bases at J, with 8 bases in the middle. Germline V gene sequence: CDR1 ENHRY, CDR2 SYGVKD. The CDR3 length is 15 residues. CDR3 bases: TGTGCCATCAGTGAGACCCAGGGTAGCAATCAGCCCCAGCATTTT. Its translation: CAISETQGSNQPQHF.

This clone was detected only a few times. The gene calls are TRBV5-1 and TRBJ2-7; no clear D gene. CDR1 and CDR2 from the germline V gene are SGHRS and YFSETQ. This CDR3 comprises 13 residues. Trimming shortened V by 0 bases and J by 0 bases, and 4 bases separated the two germline ends. The CDR3 nucleotides are TGCGCCAGCAGCTTGGAGAGCTCCTACGAGCAGTACGTC. Encoded protein: CASSLESSYEQYV.

The chain uses TRBV6-6 and TRBJ1-2; TRBD1 agrees at 8 bases. This CDR3 comprises 14 residues. V gave up 2 bases and J gave up 6 bases; unmatched junction bases: 5. From germline, CDR1 is MNHNY and CDR2 SVGAGI (reference sequence). The CDR3 nucleotides are TGTGCCAGCAGTTACGGCAGGGGGCGAGATGGCTACACCTTC. Residues: CASSYGRGRDGYTF.

The rearrangement joins TRBV30 to TRBJ1-6; 9 bases are a match to TRBD1. V was pared by 1 base and J by 10 bases, with 14 bases of the junction left unmatched. The CDR3 runs 17 residues. From germline, CDR1 is GTSNPN and CDR2 SVGIG (reference sequence). The DNA for the CDR3 is TGTGCCTGGAGTGGCAGGACAGGGGCGGCCCCGGACTCACCCCTCCACTTT. Its protein product is CAWSGRTGAAPDSPLHF.

The chain is built from TRBV5-1 and TRBJ2-2; 8 positions match TRBD1. The CDR3 has 15 residues. Germline loops: CDR1 SGHRS, CDR2 YFSETQ. The trim removed 4 bases at V and 2 bases at J, leaving 4 bases unmatched. The CDR3 coding sequence is TGCGCCAGCAGCAAGGACAGGGTTAACACCGGGGAGCTGTTTTTT. Translated: CASSKDRVNTGELFF.

This chain connects TRBV18 to TRBJ2-1; TRBD1 matches at 10 bases. The ends lost 3 bases at V and 6 bases at J; junction bases unmatched: 11. The V gene's germline CDR1 is KGHSH and CDR2 LQKENI. The CDR3 sequence is 17 residues long. The CDR3 bases are TGTGCCAGCTCACCCCAATCCGGGACAGGGGCAATCAATGAGCAGTTCTTC. It codes for CASSPQSGTGAINEQFF. Drawing the rest from reference TRBV18 and TRBJ2-1, the complete variable domain is NAGVMQNPRHLVRRRGQEARLRCSPMKGHSHVYWYRQLPEEGLKFMVYLQKENIIDESGMPKERFSAEFPKEGPSILRIQQVVRGDSAAYFCASSPQSGTGAINEQFFGPGTRLTVL.

This clone was found once. J is TRBJ2-7 and V is TRBV20-1; D gene ambiguous. Trimming took 6 bases from V and 7 from J, leaving 13 bases between them. The CDR3 is 11 amino acids. Germline CDR1 is DFQATT and CDR2 is SNEGSKA (reference sequence). Here the CDR3 reads CSAPLLLEQYF. Written as DNA, the CDR3 is TGCAGTGCCCCCCTTCTGTTAGAGCAGTACTTC.

The rearrangement joins TRBV19 to TRBJ1-6, with 9 positions matching TRBD1. V was clipped by 3 bases and J by 6 bases; unmatched bases: 3. Germline V gene lookup returns CDR1 LNHDA and CDR2 SQIVND (reference sequence). The CDR3 covers 15 residues. For the CDR3, the DNA is TGTGCCAGTAGTATCGACAGGGGGTTTAATTCACCCCTCCACTTT. It yields the protein CASSIDRGFNSPLHF.

The J gene is TRBJ2-7, the V gene TRBV21-1; whether TRBD1, the table's D call, matches the DNA was not checked. TRBV21-1 counts as a pseudogene. This CDR3 is built from 17 residues. CDR3 DNA: TGTGCCAGCAGCAAAGGAGGGCGGCAGGGGAACTCCTACGAGCAGTACGTC. Translation: CASSKGGRQGNSYEQYV.

The V call is TRBV7-8, the J call TRBJ2-6, with 8 bases lining up with TRBD1. There are 18 residues in the CDR3. The germline V gene has CDR1 SGHVS and CDR2 FQNEAQ. V gave up 4 bases and J gave up 0 bases; unmatched junction bases: 8. CDR3 coding DNA: TGTGCCAGCAGCTGGCAGGGGGCTATCTTCTCTGGGGCCAACGTCCTGACTTTC. Protein: CASSWQGAIFSGANVLTF.

This chain uses TRBV18 with TRBJ2-3, with 7 positions matching TRBD2. There are 12 residues in the CDR3. Unmatched junction bases numbered 2, after V lost 4 bases and J lost 7 bases. CDR1 and CDR2 (germline): KGHSH, LQKENI. CDR3 loop: CASSREGNTQYF. Written as DNA, the CDR3 is TGTGCCAGCTCACGGGAGGGTAATACGCAGTATTTT.